The entry below gives a single TCR beta chain sequence along with its context. Cohort 3 recovery required two negative PCRs, clearance, or symptom resolution. The table came from immunoSEQ multiplex PCR; TCRdb's copy has only in-frame clones and leaves some out. The data contain a few hundred thousand clones, more than 75% of them singletons. These data belong to a study of blood T cell repertoires in COVID-19. V was trimmed by 6 bases and J by 8 bases, leaving 10 bases between them. CDR1 is MNHEY and CDR2 is SVGEGT in the germline V gene. The CDR3 loop spans 11 amino acids. The J gene is TRBJ1-2, the V gene TRBV6-2 or TRBV6-3; D not resolved. The receptor's source is a man between 25 and 39 years old who had recovered from COVID-19. Sequencing was done on a sample of PBMCs or T cells enriched from blood (not recorded which). In DNA, the CDR3 is TGTGCCAGCAGATACAGCTCCGGCTACACCTTC. This gives the protein CASRYSSGYTF.